A single sample is the source of the 30 T cell receptor beta chains below, sequenced in a study of blood T cell repertoires in COVID-19. Libraries were prepared by immunoSEQ multiplex PCR; TCRdb keeps only in-frame clonotypes and omits some of them. The sample comprises some 370,000 clones, approximately 88% of which are singletons, and more than 1% rests with the top ten. Sequencing was carried out using peripheral blood. The receptors were gathered from a man aged 40-49 years with acute or convalescent COVID-19.

CDR3 region: CASRTGNRGHGYTF. For the CDR3, the DNA is TGTGCCAGCCGCACCGGGAACAGGGGGCATGGCTACACCTTC. J is TRBJ1-2 and V is TRBV5-4; TRBD1 agrees at 9 bases. The V and J ends lost 7 bases and 6 bases, in that order; junction bases with no gene match: 10. This CDR3 contains 14 residues. Germline values: CDR1 SGHNT, CDR2 YYREEE (reference sequence). The full variable domain, completed using reference TRBV5-4 and TRBJ1-2, is ETGVTQSPTHLIKTRGQQVTLRCSSQSGHNTVSWYQQALGQGPQFIFQYYREEENGRGNFPPRFSGLQFPNYSSELNVNALELDDSALYLCASRTGNRGHGYTFGSGTRLTVV.

The V gene is TRBV29-1, the J gene TRBJ1-1, with TRBD1 as a possible D gene (6 bases). Trimming took off 7 bases at V and 5 bases at J, with 17 bases between the two ends. Germline CDR1 is SQVTM and CDR2 is ANQGSEA. CDR3 length equals 13 residues. The CDR3 reads CSASGHPRTEAFF. The CDR3 nucleotides are TGCAGCGCCTCGGGACACCCGAGGACTGAAGCTTTCTTT.

The chain combines TRBV28 with TRBJ1-4; D unresolved. V lost 4 bases and J 8 bases, leaving 11 bases between the germline ends. This CDR3 comprises 13 residues. Looked up from germline, CDR1 is MDHEN and CDR2 is SYDVKM. CDR3 region: CASSSLLEEKLFF. For the CDR3, the DNA is TGTGCCAGCAGTTCCCTACTGGAGGAAAAACTGTTTTTT.

This chain joins TRBV5-4 and TRBJ2-5, with 11 positions matching TRBD2. CDR3 length: 17 amino acids. Germline CDR1 and CDR2: SGHNT and YYREEE (reference sequence). With V trimmed by 0 bases and J by 5 bases, 9 bases remained unmatched. As DNA, the CDR3 is TGTGCCAGCAGCTTGGGGGCTAGCGGGGGGCCCCTGGAGACCCAGTACTTC. The encoded protein is CASSLGASGGPLETQYF.

The chain carries TRBV9 and TRBJ2-1; 8 positions agree with TRBD1. The CDR3 covers 17 residues. CDR1 and CDR2 from the germline V gene are SGDLS and YYNGEE. The junction had 10 bases not matched to a gene; V was cut back by 1 base and J by 4 bases. In DNA form, the CDR3 reads TGTGCCAGCAGCGTATCTCCCGGGACAGGCCTTTACAATGAGCAGTTCTTC. Protein: CASSVSPGTGLYNEQFF.

The chain carries TRBV5-4 and TRBJ2-3; 8 nucleotides agree with TRBD2. In germline, CDR1 is SGHNT, CDR2 YYREEE (reference sequence). V gave up 0 bases and J gave up 5 bases; unmatched junction bases: 8. The CDR3 runs to 16 residues. The CDR3 DNA sequence: TGTGCCAGCAGCTTGGAAGTTCAGCGGGAGAAAGATACGCAGTATTTT. Protein: CASSLEVQREKDTQYF.

V usage is TRBV30 and J usage is TRBJ2-5; D not resolved. Trimming left V 5 bases short and J 4 bases short, with 11 bases between. This CDR3 is built from 12 residues. CDR1 is GTSNPN and CDR2 is SVGIG in the germline V gene (reference sequence). This CDR3 is CAWRPPGETQYF. The CDR3 nucleotides read TGTGCCTGGCGACCTCCGGGAGAGACCCAGTACTTC. The whole variable domain, remainder taken from reference TRBV30 and TRBJ2-5, is SQTIHQWPATLVQPVGSPLSLECTVEGTSNPNLYWYRQAAGRGLQLLFYSVGIGQISSEVPQNLSASRPQDRQFILSSKKLLLSDSGFYLCAWRPPGETQYFGPGTRLLVL.

The gene calls are TRBV24-1 and TRBJ2-1, with 11 bases identical to TRBD2. From germline, CDR1 is KGHDR and CDR2 SFDVKD. V shed 4 bases, J shed 8 bases, and the junction held 12 bases outside the gene matches. This CDR3 comprises 17 residues. CDR3 sequence: CATSDPLAGGAWDEQFF. CDR3 bases: TGTGCCACCAGTGACCCCTTAGCGGGGGGGGCCTGGGATGAGCAGTTCTTC.

This chain joins TRBV28 and TRBJ1-1; the D gene is possibly TRBD1 (5 bases). Trimming shortened V by 2 bases and J by 5 bases, and 21 bases separated the two germline ends. This CDR3 is 17 amino acids long. In germline, CDR1 is MDHEN, CDR2 SYDVKM. CDR3 region: CASSLPMGQGRTTEAFF. The CDR3 bases are TGTGCCAGCAGTTTACCCATGGGGCAGGGTAGGACGACTGAAGCTTTCTTT. Full variable domain (rest looked up from reference TRBV28 and TRBJ1-1): DVKVTQSSRYLVKRTGEKVFLECVQDMDHENMFWYRQDPGLGLRLIYFSYDVKMKEKGDIPEGYSVSREKKERFSLILESASTNQTSMYLCASSLPMGQGRTTEAFFGQGTRLTVV.

The gene calls are TRBV21-1 and TRBJ1-5; TRBD1 reflects the table's D call only, with no check against the DNA. TRBV21-1 is annotated as a pseudogene. The CDR3 spans 18 residues. CDR3 sequence: CASSHCPTGVDSNQPQHF. The CDR3 nucleotides are TGTGCCAGCAGCCACTGCCCGACAGGGGTAGATTCCAATCAGCCCCAGCATTTT.

This clone was detected only once. The genes are TRBV6-5 and TRBJ2-4, with 7 nucleotides matching TRBD1. J was trimmed by 1 base and V by 2 bases; bases with no gene match: 5. Looked up from germline, CDR1 is MNHEY and CDR2 is SVGAGI. This CDR3 comprises 16 residues. In DNA, the CDR3 is TGTGCCAGCAGTTACCGGACAGGTGATGCCAAAAACATTCAGTACTTC. It codes for CASSYRTGDAKNIQYF.

The chain carries TRBV25-1 and TRBJ2-1; D is unclear. The V gene's germline CDR1 is MGHDK and CDR2 SYGVNS. V was pared by 4 bases and J by 4 bases, with 2 bases between. This CDR3 is 11 amino acids long. CDR3 DNA sequence: TGTGCCAGCAGTGCATACAATGAGCAGTTCTTC. Amino acid sequence: CASSAYNEQFF.

The chain joins TRBV5-1 to TRBJ1-1, with a possible D match to TRBD1 (5 bases). The germline V gene encodes CDR1 SGHRS and CDR2 YFSETQ. The length of the CDR3 is 12 residues. The ends were cut back, 2 bases at V and 10 bases at J, with 12 bases in the middle. The CDR3 bases are TGCGCCAGCAGCTTTTCGGGGGGTAGAGCTTTCTTT. Encoded protein: CASSFSGGRAFF.

The genes are TRBV10-3 and TRBJ2-2, with 8 positions matching TRBD1. The germline V gene encodes CDR1 ENHRY and CDR2 SYGVKD. V shed 6 bases, J shed 0 bases, and the junction held 3 bases outside the gene matches. CDR3 length: 15 amino acids. The CDR3 region has the DNA TGTGCCATCAGCCGACAGGGGACGAACACCGGGGAGCTGTTTTTT. This translates into CAISRQGTNTGELFF.

The rearrangement joins TRBV19 to TRBJ2-5, with 7 bases matching TRBD1. The CDR3 is 14 amino acids. The germline V gene has CDR1 LNHDA and CDR2 SQIVND (reference sequence). Trimming took 9 bases from V and 1 from J; bases not matched to a gene: 8. CDR3 bases: TGTGCCAGCACACCTACAGGGGTCCAAGAGACCCAGTACTTC. It translates to CASTPTGVQETQYF.

Concerning this clone itself: Other DNA sequences within the sample encode an identical CDR3. The CDR3 spells CASSFSSGNTIYF. DNA of the CDR3: TGTGCCAGCAGTTTCTCCTCTGGAAACACCATATATTTT. The rearrangement links TRBV27 to TRBJ1-3; no firm D call. The V and J ends lost 3 bases and 0 bases respectively, with 3 bases between them. The CDR3 totals 13 residues. Germline CDR1 and CDR2: MNHEY and SMNVEV (reference sequence).

V and J are TRBV7-9 and TRBJ1-6; 9 nucleotides match TRBD1. Germline CDR1 and CDR2: SEHNR and FQNEAQ (reference sequence). This CDR3 has 14 residues. Unmatched junction bases numbered 4, after V lost 5 bases and J lost 8 bases. The CDR3 nucleotides read TGTGCCAGCAGCCGGGACAGGGTTGATTCACCCCTCCACTTT. It yields the protein CASSRDRVDSPLHF.

This clone was recorded once. The gene calls are TRBV7-8 and TRBJ2-5, with D unclear. Germline CDR1 and CDR2: SGHVS and FQNEAQ. V shed 3 bases and J shed 1 base, with 15 bases lying between them. CDR3 length equals 16 residues. CDR3 sequence: CASSFSDRPLQETQYF. CDR3 coding DNA: TGTGCCAGCAGCTTCAGCGACCGGCCTCTCCAAGAGACCCAGTACTTC.

Only one count was recorded for this clone. Other DNA sequences within the sample encode an identical CDR3. This chain connects TRBV7-3 to TRBJ2-3; TRBD2 aligns across 8 bases. CDR3 size: 15 residues. Germline loops: CDR1 SGHTA, CDR2 FQGTGA. V was clipped by 2 bases and J by 4 bases; unmatched bases: 5. The CDR3 nucleotides are TGTGCCAGCAGCTTAGCCGGACTAGCTGCAGATACGCAGTATTTT. This gives the protein CASSLAGLAADTQYF.

V gene TRBV6-1 combines with J gene TRBJ1-2; TRBD1 matches 9 bases. The V gene's germline CDR1 is MNHNS and CDR2 SASEGT. The ends lost 1 base at V and 2 bases at J; junction bases unmatched: 5. The CDR3 is 16 residues long. The DNA of the CDR3 is TGTGCCAGCAGTGAAGGGGGGACAGGGCTAAACTATGGCTACACCTTC. It yields the protein CASSEGGTGLNYGYTF.

The chain is built from TRBV19 and TRBJ1-2; D gene uncertain. CDR3 length equals 14 residues. V was clipped by 0 bases and J by 3 bases, with 8 bases between them. In germline, CDR1 is LNHDA, CDR2 SQIVND (reference sequence). The CDR3 DNA reads as TGTGCCAGTAGTATAGACATTGGAGACTATGGCTACACCTTC. The encoded protein is CASSIDIGDYGYTF.

This chain connects TRBV5-1 to TRBJ2-5; 12 bases map to TRBD2. Looked up from germline, CDR1 is SGHRS and CDR2 is YFSETQ. V lost 0 bases and J lost 2; bases outside the gene matches: 2. This CDR3 is built from 16 residues. CDR3 sequence reads: CASSLGTSGEQETQYF. The CDR3 bases are TGCGCCAGCAGCTTGGGGACTAGCGGGGAGCAAGAGACCCAGTACTTC.

The chain combines TRBV12-3 or TRBV12-4 with TRBJ2-7; a weak D match, TRBD1 (5 bases). The CDR3 is 13 amino acids. V was trimmed by 6 bases and J by 6 bases, leaving 15 bases between them. The CDR3 loop reads CASSPEGVFEQYF. As DNA, the CDR3 is TGTGCCAGCAGCCCCGAAGGGGTATTCGAGCAGTACTTC.

The gene calls are TRBV19 and TRBJ2-5; 8 nucleotides align to TRBD1. The CDR3 has 12 amino acids. Germline CDR1 and CDR2: LNHDA and SQIVND (reference sequence). J gave up 10 bases and V 9 bases, and 10 bases lay outside the gene matches. The CDR3 sequence is CASEPATGGQYF. The DNA of the CDR3 is TGTGCCAGCGAACCAGCCACAGGGGGCCAGTACTTC. The variable domain in full, completed from reference TRBV19 and TRBJ2-5, reads DGGITQSPKYLFRKEGQNVTLSCEQNLNHDAMYWYRQDPGQGLRLIYYSQIVNDFQKGDIAEGYSVSREKKESFPLTVTSAQKNPTAFYLCASEPATGGQYFGPGTRLLVL.

The chain is built from TRBV27 and TRBJ2-2; D gene ambiguous. The CDR3 spans 13 residues. Per germline, CDR1 MNHEY and CDR2 SMNVEV (reference sequence). V lost 0 bases, J lost 4 bases, and 3 bases lay in between. The CDR3 spells CASSLSITGELFF. In DNA, the CDR3 is TGTGCCAGCAGTTTATCTATCACCGGGGAGCTGTTTTTT.

V and J are TRBV9 and TRBJ2-2; 9 nucleotides agree with TRBD2. Germline V CDR1 and CDR2: SGDLS, YYNGEE. The V segment lost 3 bases and the J segment 0 bases; nucleotides outside the gene matches: 12. This CDR3 region has 19 residues. The CDR3 here is CASSDSLAGAAPNTGELFF. CDR3 sequence (DNA): TGTGCCAGCAGCGACAGCTTAGCGGGGGCGGCCCCGAACACCGGGGAGCTGTTTTTT.

This chain uses TRBV9 with TRBJ1-1; D possibly corresponds to TRBD1 (6 bases). With 5 bases removed from V and 5 bases from J, the gap between germline ends came to 10 bases. CDR3 size: 12 residues. The V gene's germline CDR1 is SGDLS and CDR2 YYNGEE. The CDR3, as DNA: TGTGCCAGCAGTGGAGGACAGACTGAAGCTTTCTTT. Residues: CASSGGQTEAFF.

The chain is built from TRBV6-2 or TRBV6-3 and TRBJ2-5, with 8 bases fitting TRBD1. The germline V gene encodes CDR1 MNHEY and CDR2 SVGEGT. The CDR3 spans 17 residues. With 2 bases clipped from V and 5 bases from J, the junction kept 13 bases outside the gene matches. The CDR3 bases are TGTGCCAGCAGTTACCTCCCGGACAGGGCAAGGAGGGAGACCCAGTACTTC. Encoded protein: CASSYLPDRARRETQYF.

A single count supports this clone. This chain joins TRBV9 and TRBJ1-1, with D perhaps TRBD1 (5 bases). There are 15 residues in the CDR3. Trimming shortened V by 0 bases and J by 4 bases, and 13 bases separated the two germline ends. Germline V gene data show CDR1 as SGDLS and CDR2 as YYNGEE. The chain's CDR3 is CASSVVGRVGTEAFF. DNA for the CDR3: TGTGCCAGCAGCGTAGTCGGCAGGGTTGGCACTGAAGCTTTCTTT. The full variable domain, completed using reference TRBV9 and TRBJ1-1, is DSGVTQTPKHLITATGQRVTLRCSPRSGDLSVYWYQQSLDQGLQFLIQYYNGEERAKGNILERFSAQQFPDLHSELNLSSLELGDSALYFCASSVVGRVGTEAFFGQGTRLTVV.

This clone was recorded only once. The V and J genes are TRBV5-1 and TRBJ2-7; TRBD2 matches at 7 bases. The V gene's germline CDR1 is SGHRS and CDR2 YFSETQ. The CDR3 has 15 residues. Losses at the gene ends were 0 bases for V and 2 bases for J; bases not matched to a gene: 5. CDR3 nucleotides: TGCGCCAGCAGCTTGGGGCCGGGAGGTACCTACGAGCAGTACTTC. Its translation is CASSLGPGGTYEQYF.